The 12 T cell receptor beta chains in this list originate from one sample, sequenced in a study of blood T cell repertoires in COVID-19. Only in-frame clones appear in the TCRdb table, and some are missing; sequencing was by immunoSEQ multiplex PCR. The sample shows under 300,000 clones, approximately 90% of them seen only once. The specimen sequenced was peripheral blood. These receptors all come from a man aged 18 to 29 with active or convalescent COVID-19.

V is TRBV27 and J is TRBJ1-2, with D maybe TRBD1 (6 bases). Germline V gives CDR1 MNHEY, CDR2 SMNVEV (reference sequence). Trimming cost V 5 bases and J 6 bases, with 19 bases left between them. The CDR3 totals 15 residues. The DNA of the CDR3 is TGTGCCAGCAGTCGGGACAATGGGGGTGCCGATGGCTACACCTTC. Protein: CASSRDNGGADGYTF.

The chain's CDR3 is CASSWGSLGEQYF. In DNA form, the CDR3 reads TGTGCCAGCTCCTGGGGCTCCCTGGGGGAGCAGTACTTC. The chain employs TRBV6-5 and TRBJ2-7; a weak D match, TRBD1 (5 bases). There are 13 residues in the CDR3. The germline CDR1 and CDR2 sequences are MNHEY and SVGAGI. Deletions cut 8 bases from V and 7 bases from J, with 18 bases between.

To note about this clone: One end of the junction varies from germline; a read error may be responsible. The chain links TRBV3-1 (or the pseudogene TRBV3-2) to TRBJ2-7; 8 nucleotides align to TRBD1. Germline CDR1 is LGHDT and CDR2 is YNNKEL (reference sequence). The CDR3 length is 14 residues. In nucleotides, the CDR3 is TGTGCCAGCAGCCAAGATTTATTAGGGACAGGCAGGAACTTC. This translates into CASSQDLLGTGRNF.

This chain uses TRBV7-9 with TRBJ2-1, with 8 bases fitting TRBD2. V was clipped by 1 base and J by 4 bases; unmatched bases: 3. CDR3 size: 15 residues. The germline CDR1 and CDR2 sequences are SEHNR and FQNEAQ (reference sequence). CDR3 protein: CASSLGSGDYNEQFF. The DNA for the CDR3 is TGTGCCAGCAGCTTAGGTAGCGGGGATTACAATGAGCAGTTCTTC.

This chain connects TRBV30 to TRBJ2-5; D is possibly TRBD1 or TRBD2 (6 bases each). Between the trimmed V and J ends, which lost 7 bases and 1 base, there was a span of 7 bases. The CDR3 runs 11 residues. Germline CDR1 and CDR2: GTSNPN and SVGIG (reference sequence). Here the CDR3 DNA reads TGTGCCTCGGGGGCCCAAGAGACCCAGTACTTC. It codes for CASGAQETQYF.

The CDR3 loop reads CAWSTLLAGGPVGETQYF. Here the CDR3 DNA reads TGTGCCTGGAGTACCCTTTTAGCGGGGGGGCCTGTTGGTGAGACCCAGTACTTC. The chain joins TRBV30 to TRBJ2-5; 11 nucleotides agree with TRBD2. CDR1 is GTSNPN and CDR2 is SVGIG in the germline V gene (reference sequence). This CDR3 region has 18 residues. Losses at the gene ends were 2 bases for V and 5 bases for J; bases not matched to a gene: 16.

The rearrangement uses TRBV19 and TRBJ2-3; D uncertain. Germline loops: CDR1 LNHDA, CDR2 SQIVND (reference sequence). V was shortened by 1 base and J by 4 bases, with 3 bases between the two germline ends. CDR3 length: 12 residues. The CDR3 here is CASSIGPDTQYF. The CDR3 DNA reads as TGTGCCAGTAGTATAGGGCCAGATACGCAGTATTTT.

J is TRBJ2-7 and V is TRBV6-1; 8 bases are shared with TRBD1. Per the germline V gene, CDR1 is MNHNS and CDR2 is SASEGT. Losses at the gene ends were 1 base for V and 6 bases for J; bases not matched to a gene: 5. This CDR3 contains 14 residues. CDR3 loop: CASSEGDRGGEQYF. DNA for the CDR3: TGTGCCAGCAGTGAAGGAGACAGGGGCGGCGAGCAGTACTTC.

The V gene is TRBV7-9, the J gene TRBJ2-1; 9 bases are shared with TRBD2. The CDR3 is 17 residues long. The V gene end was trimmed by 3 bases and the J gene end by 5 bases; junction bases not matched to a gene: 11. The V gene's germline CDR1 is SEHNR and CDR2 FQNEAQ (reference sequence). The CDR3 nucleotides read TGTGCCAGCAGCTTCCCCGCGGGAGGGCCTATGAACAATGAGCAGTTCTTC. Residues: CASSFPAGGPMNNEQFF.

The chain is built from TRBV7-2 and TRBJ2-5; TRBD1 agrees at 9 bases. Looked up from germline, CDR1 is SGHTA and CDR2 is FQGNSA. The CDR3 runs to 13 residues. The V gene end was trimmed by 5 bases and the J gene end by 7 bases; junction bases not matched to a gene: 5. CDR3 nucleotide sequence: TGTGCCAGCAGCAGACAGGGGGATGGGACCCAGTACTTC. Protein: CASSRQGDGTQYF.

V usage is TRBV7-2 and J usage is TRBJ1-2; D is uncertain. The CDR3 sequence is 14 residues long. CDR1 SGHTA and CDR2 FQGNSA come from the germline V gene. V was clipped by 7 bases and J by 0 bases, with 12 bases between them. The CDR3, as DNA: TGTGCCAGCACCGGTCTGAGATCTAACTATGGCTACACCTTC. Translation: CASTGLRSNYGYTF.

The V call is TRBV6-5, the J call TRBJ1-4; tentatively, D is TRBD1 (5 bases). The CDR3 extends over 14 amino acids. V gave up 7 bases and J gave up 7 bases, with 16 bases separating them. The germline CDR1 and CDR2 sequences are MNHEY and SVGAGI. CDR3 residues: CASTKTAWGEKLFF. In nucleotides, the CDR3 is TGTGCCAGCACCAAGACAGCTTGGGGTGAAAAACTGTTTTTT.